This T cell receptor beta chain was sequenced for a study of blood T cells in healthy people across ages. Overall study context: Template switching caught about one barcoded beta molecule for each two T cells.

Then a second PCR, running about 6 to 12 cycles, was carried out with a sample-barcoded 5' primer and a J-beta primer mix. A tag from a template-switch adaptor with 12 random nucleotides marked each cDNA molecule. All samples yielded 2.5 million or more CDR3-containing paired-end reads. TCRdb reprocessed the 5' RACE reads via MiXCR and lists one record per CDR3 protein. This sample has approximately 1.5 million distinct CDR3 sequences, with roughly 43% found just once. The CDR3 length is 14 residues. V lost 7 bases and J lost 1, with 13 bases in between. Germline values: CDR1 MNHNY, CDR2 SVGAGI (reference sequence).

The receptor was derived from a woman younger than 35 in good health. This rearrangement joins TRBV6-6 to TRBJ1-1; D is perhaps TRBD1 (5 bases). Source material: blood. The CDR3 nucleotides read TGTGCCAGCAACCGGATAACAGGGAACACTGAAGCTTTCTTT. It translates to CASNRITGNTEAFF.